Sequencing of this T cell receptor (beta chain) was carried out in a study of blood T cell repertoires in COVID-19. Authors' analysis steps: Amplification with reference gene primers provided the estimates of nucleated cell counts. Method: immunoSEQ multiplex PCR; TCRdb's copy keeps in-frame clones and lacks some. V and J calls and clone size are copied from that table; D and trimming were computed from the DNA. The table records about 200,000 clones, 70% to 85% of them present only once. Those enrolled in Seattle joined during active infection and were followed longitudinally afterward. Between the trimmed V and J ends, which lost 1 base and 5 bases, there was a span of 13 bases. From germline, CDR1 is SGHRS and CDR2 YFSETQ. The CDR3 has 14 amino acids.

This chain links TRBV5-1 with TRBJ2-7, with a weak D call TRBD2 (5 bases). What was sequenced was peripheral blood. This sequence was found in a woman of 80 years or more with COVID-19, enrolled during active disease. The CDR3 sequence: CASSLTGSVNEQYF. The DNA of the CDR3 is TGCGCCAGCAGCTTGACTGGTAGCGTCAACGAGCAGTACTTC.